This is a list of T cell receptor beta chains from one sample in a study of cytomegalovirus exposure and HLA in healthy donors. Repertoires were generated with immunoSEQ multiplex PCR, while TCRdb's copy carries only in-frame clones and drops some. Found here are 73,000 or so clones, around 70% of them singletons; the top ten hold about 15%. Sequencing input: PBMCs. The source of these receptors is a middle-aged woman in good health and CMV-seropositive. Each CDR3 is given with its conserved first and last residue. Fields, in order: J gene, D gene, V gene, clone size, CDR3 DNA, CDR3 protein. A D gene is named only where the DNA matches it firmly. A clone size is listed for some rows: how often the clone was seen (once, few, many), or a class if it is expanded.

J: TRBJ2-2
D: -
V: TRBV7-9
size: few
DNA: TGTTCCAGCAGCTTAGCCCTCGGGGCGAACACCGGGGAGCTGTTTTTT
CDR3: CSSSLALGANTGELFF

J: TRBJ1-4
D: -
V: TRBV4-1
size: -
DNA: TGCGCCAGCAGCCAAGATTTGTTCAGGGGTAATGAAAAACTGTTTTTT
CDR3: CASSQDLFRGNEKLFF

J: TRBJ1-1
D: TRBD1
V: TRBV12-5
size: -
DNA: TGTGCTAGTGGTTTGGTACTTACAGGGGGAGGTACTGAAGCTTTCTTT
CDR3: CASGLVLTGGGTEAFF

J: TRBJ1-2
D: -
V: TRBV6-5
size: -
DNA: TGTGCCAGCAGTTACGCACAGGGAAAATCGGGGTATGGCTACACCTTC
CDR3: CASSYAQGKSGYGYTF

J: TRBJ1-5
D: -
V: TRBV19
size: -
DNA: TGTGCCAGTAGTCGCCAGACAGAAAATAGCAATCAGCCCCAGCATTTT
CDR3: CASSRQTENSNQPQHF

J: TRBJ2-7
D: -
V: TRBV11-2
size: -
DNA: TGTGCCAGCAGCTTAAGCGCGGACAGCGTCTACGAGCAGTACTTC
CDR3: CASSLSADSVYEQYF

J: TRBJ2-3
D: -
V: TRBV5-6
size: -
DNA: TGTGCCAGCAGCGACCCGCGGGGGCCAAGCACAGATACGCAGTATTTT
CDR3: CASSDPRGPSTDTQYF

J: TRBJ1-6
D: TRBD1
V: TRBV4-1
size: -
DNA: TGCGCCAGCAGCCAAGGGGACAGCTCTAATTCACCCCTCCACTTT
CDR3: CASSQGDSSNSPLHF

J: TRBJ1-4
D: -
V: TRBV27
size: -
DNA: TGTGCCAGCAGGGTCCAGGATCTCGCTACGACAACTAATGAAAAACTGTTTTTT
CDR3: CASRVQDLATTTNEKLFF

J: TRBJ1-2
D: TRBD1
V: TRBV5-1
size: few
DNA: TGCGCCAGCGCTATAGAGGGCCATTCAGGGGGTGGCTACACCTTC
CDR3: CASAIEGHSGGGYTF

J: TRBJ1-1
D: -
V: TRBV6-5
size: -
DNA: TGTGCCAGCACGTTGCGGGGCCGGGCTTTCTTT
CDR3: CASTLRGRAFF

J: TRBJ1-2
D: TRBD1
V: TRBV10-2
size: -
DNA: TGCGCCAGCAGTGCTCAGGGGGTCCGGGCCTATGGCTACACCTTC
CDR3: CASSAQGVRAYGYTF

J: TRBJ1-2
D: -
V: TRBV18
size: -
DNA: TGTGCCAGCTCACCTGAACACAGGGCCAGCTATGGCTACACCTTC
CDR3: CASSPEHRASYGYTF

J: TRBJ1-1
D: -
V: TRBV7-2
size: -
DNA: TGTGCCAGCAGCTTACAGAAGAACACTGAAGCTTTCTTT
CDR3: CASSLQKNTEAFF

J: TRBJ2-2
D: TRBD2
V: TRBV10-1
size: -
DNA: TGCGCCAGCTCCCCTAGCGGGGCTCAGACCGGGGAGCTGTTTTTT
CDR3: CASSPSGAQTGELFF

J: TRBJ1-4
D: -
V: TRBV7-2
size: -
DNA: TGTGCCAGCAGCTTACGGGGAAATGAAAAACTGTTTTTT
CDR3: CASSLRGNEKLFF

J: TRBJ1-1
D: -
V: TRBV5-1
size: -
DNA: TGCGCCAGCAGCTTGGCCAAGGTGGGGCTGGAGAACACTGAAGCTTTCTTT
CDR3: CASSLAKVGLENTEAFF

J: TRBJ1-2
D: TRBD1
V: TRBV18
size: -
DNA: TGTGCCAGCTCACCTCAAGACAGGGAAGGCTACACCTTC
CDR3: CASSPQDREGYTF

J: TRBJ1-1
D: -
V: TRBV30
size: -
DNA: TGTGCCTGGAGTGTGAGCAGGGTTGGGACTGAAGCTTTCTTT
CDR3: CAWSVSRVGTEAFF

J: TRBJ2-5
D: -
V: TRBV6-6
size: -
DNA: TGTGCCAGCAGTTATAAGACAGTGGTAGAGACCCAGTACTTC
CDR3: CASSYKTVVETQYF

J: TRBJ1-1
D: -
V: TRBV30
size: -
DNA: TGTGCCTGGAGGCGAGGGACACCTAACACTGAAGCTTTCTTT
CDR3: CAWRRGTPNTEAFF

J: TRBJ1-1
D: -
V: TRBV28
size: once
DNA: TGTGCCAGCAGCCGGGGGTGGGGGATGAACACTGAAGCTTTCTTT
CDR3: CASSRGWGMNTEAFF

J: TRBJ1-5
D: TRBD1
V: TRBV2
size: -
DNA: TGTGCCAGCGTAAAGGGACAGTACAATCAGCCCCAGCATTTT
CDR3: CASVKGQYNQPQHF

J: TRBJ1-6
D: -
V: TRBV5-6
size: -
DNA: TGTGCCAGCAGCCGGGGGACGGGAAATTCACCCCTCCACTTT
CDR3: CASSRGTGNSPLHF

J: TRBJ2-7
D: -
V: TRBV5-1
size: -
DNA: TGCGCCAGCAGCTTGTACGTATATGGGGCCAACGAGCAGTACTTC
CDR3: CASSLYVYGANEQYF

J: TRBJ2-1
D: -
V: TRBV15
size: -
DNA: TGTGCCACCAAAACAGGGAGGGATGAGCAGTTCTTC
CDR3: CATKTGRDEQFF

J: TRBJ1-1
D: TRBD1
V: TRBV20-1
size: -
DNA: TGCAGTGTTCCAGGGGGCCCTGAAGCTTTCTTT
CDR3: CSVPGGPEAFF

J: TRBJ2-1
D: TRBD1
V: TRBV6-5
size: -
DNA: TGTGCCAGCAGTCAAGACAGGGGGCTCTACAATGAGCAGTTCTTC
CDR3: CASSQDRGLYNEQFF